This TCR beta chain was sequenced during a study of blood T cell repertoires in COVID-19. The overall study: Researchers got acute and convalescent COVID-19 samples from the United States, Italy and Spain. T cells, B-cell-depleted T cells, or PBMCs provided the cDNA or gDNA that served as material.

The length of the CDR3 is 16 residues. CDR1 is SGDLS and CDR2 is YYNGEE in the germline V gene. V gave up 3 bases and J gave up 5 bases; unmatched junction bases: 12. Original handling: By means of reference gene primer amplification, nucleated cell counts were estimated. The data were produced by immunoSEQ multiplex PCR, yet TCRdb's version contains in-frame clones alone and is incomplete. That table supplies the V and J calls and clone size; D and trimming were determined from the DNA. This table holds fewer than 200,000 clones, about 84% found once. This clonotype was obtained from a human donor in a cohort sampled during active COVID-19. Sequenced material: peripheral blood. This sequence joins TRBV9 and TRBJ2-5; 8 bases align to TRBD2. The CDR3 loop is CASSARSGKPEETQYF. The DNA for the CDR3 is TGTGCCAGCAGCGCCCGTAGCGGGAAGCCTGAGGAGACCCAGTACTTC.